These 27 T cell receptor beta chains were all obtained from the same sample, sequenced in a study of blood T cells in healthy people across ages (dated by TCRdb to the mid-2010s). Library preparation used 5' RACE. Sequencing took place on an Illumina HiSeq 2500. A second PCR of about 6 to 12 cycles was run with a J-beta primer mix and a sample-barcoded 5' primer. TCRdb applied fastp at Q25 and MiXCR to the public reads, then kept only in-frame beta chains. Rows are unified per CDR3 protein, each entry keeping the most common DNA and genes. Counted in this sample were around 1.5 million distinct CDR3 sequences; about 35% of them appeared once. The ten biggest clones cover 11% of the sample. The sequencing input was blood. The receptors derive from a woman aged 25 to 39 in good health.

This clonotype has a handful of counts. The chain is built from TRBV9 and TRBJ2-7; D is undetermined. V gave up 2 bases and J gave up 7 bases, with 19 bases separating them. CDR1 is SGDLS, CDR2 YYNGEE, per germline. This CDR3 is 15 amino acids long. The CDR3 spells CASSVRATGFVEQYF. In DNA form, the CDR3 reads TGTGCCAGCAGCGTTAGGGCTACCGGGTTCGTAGAGCAGTACTTC.

The rearrangement joins TRBV27 to TRBJ2-7, with TRBD2 identical over 11 bases. Trimming took 1 base from V and 7 from J; bases not matched to a gene: 6. This CDR3 has 15 residues. Per germline, CDR1 MNHEY and CDR2 SMNVEV (reference sequence). CDR3 DNA: TGTGCCAGCAGTTTATTAACTAGCGGGAGAACTGAGCAGTACTTC. Translation gives CASSLLTSGRTEQYF.

This chain uses TRBV13 with TRBJ2-1, with a possible D match to TRBD1 (6 bases). The CDR3 has 16 residues. Germline V gene sequence: CDR1 PRHDT, CDR2 FYEKMQ (reference sequence). The germline V and J ends were trimmed by 1 base and 5 bases, with 15 bases remaining between them. The CDR3 DNA sequence: TGTGCCAGCAGCTTAGCCTCAGGGGTAGGGGACAATGAGCAGTTCTTC. Its protein product is CASSLASGVGDNEQFF. Using reference TRBV13 and TRBJ2-1 for the parts outside the CDR3, the full variable domain is AAGVIQSPRHLIKEKRETATLKCYPIPRHDTVYWYQQGPGQDPQFLISFYEKMQSDKGSIPDRFSAQQFSDYHSELNMSSLELGDSALYFCASSLASGVGDNEQFFGPGTRLTVL.

The rearrangement links TRBV3-1 to TRBJ2-3; 7 positions agree with TRBD2. Germline trimming cut 6 bases from V and 0 bases from J; bases unmatched to any gene: 9. The germline V gene has CDR1 LGHDT and CDR2 YNNKEL (reference sequence). This CDR3 has 16 residues. The CDR3 here is CASSLGGSISTDTQYF. The CDR3 DNA sequence: TGTGCCAGCAGTCTCGGCGGGAGTATTAGCACAGATACGCAGTATTTT.

Remarks on this clonotype: Germline and junction disagree at one end, which may indicate a read error. The chain uses TRBV5-5 and TRBJ2-5, with 8 bases lining up with TRBD2. In germline, CDR1 is SGHKS, CDR2 YYEKEE (reference sequence). The CDR3 is 15 amino acids. The CDR3 here is CSSSLDFGTRETQYF. The CDR3 DNA is TGTTCCAGCAGCTTAGATTTCGGGACTAGAGAGACCCAGTACTTC.

This clonotype was counted between two and nine times. The rearrangement joins TRBV10-2 to TRBJ2-5, with 12 nucleotides matching TRBD1. From germline, CDR1 is WSHSY and CDR2 SAAADI. The CDR3 covers 17 residues. J lost 7 bases, V lost 2 bases, and 11 bases had no gene match. CDR3 DNA sequence: TGCGCCAGCAGTGAGGTGTACGGGACAGGGGGCGCGGGGACCCAGTACTTC. Protein: CASSEVYGTGGAGTQYF.

This chain joins TRBV7-2 and TRBJ2-5; 13 bases align to TRBD2. J was trimmed by 2 bases and V by 3 bases; bases with no gene match: 3. The germline V gene has CDR1 SGHTA and CDR2 FQGNSA. CDR3 length: 16 amino acids. CDR3 amino acids: CASSFGGLAGQETQYF. In nucleotides, the CDR3 is TGTGCCAGCAGCTTTGGGGGACTAGCGGGACAAGAGACCCAGTACTTC.

The rearrangement joins TRBV30 to TRBJ2-6; unclear D gene. The germline V gene encodes CDR1 GTSNPN and CDR2 SVGIG (reference sequence). The CDR3 has 14 amino acids. V was trimmed by 7 bases and J by 0 bases, leaving 10 bases between them. CDR3 DNA: TGTGCCTTCGACATCAGCTCTGGGGCCAACGTCCTGACTTTC. Its translation: CAFDISSGANVLTF.

The rearrangement joins TRBV5-1 to TRBJ2-5, with a tentative D call TRBD2 (5 bases). Trimming took off 5 bases at V and 5 bases at J, with 10 bases between the two ends. The length of the CDR3 is 12 residues. Germline V lookup: CDR1 SGHRS, CDR2 YFSETQ. CDR3 loop: CASRSTGETQYF. The CDR3 DNA sequence: TGCGCCAGCAGATCTACGGGGGAGACCCAGTACTTC.

This clonotype was seen a few times. V and J are TRBV3-1 and TRBJ1-2, with TRBD1 matching 8 bases. CDR1 LGHDT and CDR2 YNNKEL come from the germline V gene (reference sequence). This CDR3 has 14 amino acids. V lost 2 bases to trimming and J lost 8 bases; unmatched junction nucleotides: 7. The CDR3 DNA reads TGTGCCAGCAGCCAATCAGGGGGCGCGGGAGGCTACACCTTC. Translated: CASSQSGGAGGYTF.

The sample holds a few counts of this clonotype. This chain connects TRBV20-1 to TRBJ2-1; maybe TRBD2 (6 bases). This CDR3 comprises 15 residues. Germline loops: CDR1 DFQATT, CDR2 SNEGSKA (reference sequence). The germline V and J ends were trimmed by 0 bases and 8 bases, with 17 bases remaining between them. The CDR3 is CSARDLTGAFDEQFF. For the CDR3, the DNA is TGCAGTGCTAGAGATTTAACGGGAGCCTTCGATGAGCAGTTCTTC.

This clonotype has a handful of counts. The chain recombines TRBV29-1 with TRBJ1-1, with 7 bases lining up with TRBD1. V dropped 3 bases and J dropped 0; count of bases not matched to a gene: 1. The CDR3 consists of 13 residues. Germline V gives CDR1 SQVTM, CDR2 ANQGSEA. CDR3 nucleotide sequence: TGCAGCGTTGATCAGGGGGTGAACACTGAAGCTTTCTTT. Translated, it gives CSVDQGVNTEAFF. The variable domain in full, with the rest retrieved from reference TRBV29-1 and TRBJ1-1, is SAVISQKPSRDICQRGTSLTIQCQVDSQVTMMFWYRQQPGQSLTLIATANQGSEATYESGFVIDKFPISRPNLTFSTLTVSNMSPEDSSIYLCSVDQGVNTEAFFGQGTRLTVV.

In this sample, this clonotype turned up once. The chain uses TRBV28 and TRBJ2-5, with D tentatively TRBD1 (6 bases). The DNA matches TRBJ2-7 better at its end, which makes the J call doubtful. The CDR3 consists of 15 residues. Germline CDR1 reads MDHEN; CDR2 reads SYDVKM. CDR3 nucleotides: TGTGCCAGCACCCCACAGGGTTTTAGGGGATGCGAGCAGTACTTC. Protein: CASTPQGFRGCEQYF.

The rearrangement uses TRBV11-2 and TRBJ2-1; D uncertain. Germline assignment: CDR1 SGHAT and CDR2 FQNNGV. Trimming removed 2 bases at V and 7 bases at J, with 12 bases between. This CDR3 spans 14 amino acids. The CDR3 nucleotides read TGTGCCAGCAGCTTATATACGACGGGTAATGAGCAGTTCTTC. Protein product: CASSLYTTGNEQFF.

This clonotype showed up just a few times. The genes are TRBV20-1 and TRBJ2-1; D might be TRBD2 (5 bases). The CDR3 is 15 amino acids. The germline V gene has CDR1 DFQATT and CDR2 SNEGSKA (reference sequence). Trimming removed 4 bases from V and 1 base from J, with 14 bases in between. The CDR3 DNA is TGCAGTGCTACCCCCTACGGGATTTCCTACAATGAGCAGTTCTTC. It encodes CSATPYGISYNEQFF.

This clonotype was observed a handful of times. The chain carries TRBV10-2 and TRBJ2-1; D is tentatively TRBD1 or TRBD2 (5 bases each). The CDR3 spans 15 residues. V was pared by 10 bases and J by 0 bases, with 16 bases between. From germline, CDR1 is WSHSY and CDR2 SAAADI. The CDR3 sequence: CATGTIPSSYNEQFF. The CDR3 nucleotides read TGCGCCACGGGGACCATCCCAAGCTCCTACAATGAGCAGTTCTTC.

This clonotype was seen more than once but under ten times. The V call is TRBV27, the J call TRBJ1-5, with D hard to call. The CDR3 length is 20 residues. Germline V gives CDR1 MNHEY, CDR2 SMNVEV (reference sequence). V dropped 3 bases and J dropped 0 bases, with 24 bases sitting between them. In DNA form, the CDR3 reads TGTGCCAGCAGTTTTAATTCTCAGAGACGATCCCAGCTTAGCAATCAGCCCCAGCATTTT. Encoded protein: CASSFNSQRRSQLSNQPQHF.

Only a few counts were recorded for this clonotype. The V gene is TRBV10-3, the J gene TRBJ2-2, with TRBD1 matching over 7 bases. V gave up 9 bases and J gave up 0 bases; unmatched junction bases: 7. Germline loops: CDR1 ENHRY, CDR2 SYGVKD. The CDR3 covers 15 residues. CDR3 region: CAIGDSYANTGELFF. The CDR3 DNA follows: TGTGCCATTGGGGACAGTTACGCGAACACCGGGGAGCTGTTTTTT.

This clonotype was picked up many times. V is TRBV7-2 and J is TRBJ2-1; 13 bases fit TRBD2. Germline loops: CDR1 SGHTA, CDR2 FQGNSA. Trimming took 5 bases from V and 0 from J; bases not matched to a gene: 7. The CDR3 loop spans 18 amino acids. The CDR3 protein is CASSLRTSGGSSYNEQFF. CDR3 in DNA: TGTGCCAGCAGCCTGCGGACTAGCGGGGGATCCTCCTACAATGAGCAGTTCTTC.

The chain is built from TRBV7-8 and TRBJ2-1; TRBD1 or TRBD2 may be the D gene (5 bases each). Trimming stripped 1 base from V and 5 bases from J, with 21 bases between. Germline V lookup: CDR1 SGHVS, CDR2 FQNEAQ. The CDR3 has 18 residues. CDR3 sequence reads: CASSLVGVLSAGDNEQFF. DNA of the CDR3: TGTGCCAGCAGCTTAGTGGGGGTTCTTAGCGCCGGGGACAATGAGCAGTTCTTC.

The J gene is TRBJ2-5, the V gene TRBV25-1, with TRBD1 matching over 7 bases. The CDR3 runs 15 residues. The germline V gene encodes CDR1 MGHDK and CDR2 SYGVNS. V lost 2 bases to trimming and J lost 2 bases; unmatched junction nucleotides: 5. The CDR3 loop reads CASSEGTVGQETQYF. DNA of the CDR3: TGTGCCAGCAGTGAAGGGACAGTCGGACAAGAGACCCAGTACTTC.

The chain joins TRBV27 to TRBJ2-1; weak D call: TRBD2 (5 bases). CDR3 size: 16 residues. Germline V lookup: CDR1 MNHEY, CDR2 SMNVEV (reference sequence). V was clipped by 0 bases and J by 2 bases, with 11 bases between them. CDR3 amino acids: CASSLSAAITYNEQFF. The DNA of the CDR3 is TGTGCCAGCAGTTTATCAGCGGCTATCACCTACAATGAGCAGTTCTTC.

There are a few counts of this clonotype. The rearrangement links TRBV5-1 to TRBJ2-3; D is uncertain. Trimming cost V 4 bases and J 1 base, with 7 bases left between them. This CDR3 contains 13 residues. Germline CDR1 reads SGHRS; CDR2 reads YFSETQ. The CDR3 coding sequence is TGCGCCAGCAGCATGAGCGGCACAGATACGCAGTATTTT. Protein sequence: CASSMSGTDTQYF. The full variable domain, in which reference TRBV5-1 and TRBJ2-3 provide the parts outside the CDR3, is KAGVTQTPRYLIKTRGQQVTLSCSPISGHRSVSWYQQTPGQGLQFLFEYFSETQRNKGNFPGRFSGRQFSNSRSEMNVSTLELGDSALYLCASSMSGTDTQYFGPGTRLTVL.

J is TRBJ1-5 and V is TRBV10-3; D unresolved. The CDR3 spans 14 residues. Trimming removed 4 bases from V and 2 bases from J, with 9 bases in between. The germline CDR1 and CDR2 sequences are ENHRY and SYGVKD. For the CDR3, the DNA is TGTGCCATCAGTGGGTCTTGGGGCAATCAGCCCCAGCATTTT. Residues: CAISGSWGNQPQHF.

The chain uses TRBV6-6 and TRBJ1-1; tentatively, D is TRBD1 (6 bases). Trimming removed 5 bases from V and 6 bases from J, with 13 bases in between. Germline V lookup: CDR1 MNHNY, CDR2 SVGAGI (reference sequence). The CDR3 is made up of 13 amino acids. CDR3 protein: CASSPQQGAEAFF. CDR3 in DNA: TGTGCCAGCAGTCCCCAACAGGGTGCTGAAGCTTTCTTT.

This clonotype has only a few counts. V usage is TRBV9 and J usage is TRBJ2-5, with 8 positions matching TRBD1. Germline values: CDR1 SGDLS, CDR2 YYNGEE. V was clipped by 0 bases and J by 5 bases; unmatched bases: 3. The CDR3 covers 14 residues. The CDR3 loop is CASSVGRGQETQYF. DNA of the CDR3: TGTGCCAGCAGCGTAGGCAGGGGGCAGGAGACCCAGTACTTC. The full variable domain, with the rest looked up from reference TRBV9 and TRBJ2-5, is DSGVTQTPKHLITATGQRVTLRCSPRSGDLSVYWYQQSLDQGLQFLIQYYNGEERAKGNILERFSAQQFPDLHSELNLSSLELGDSALYFCASSVGRGQETQYFGPGTRLLVL.

In this sample, this clonotype turned up many times. This chain connects TRBV12-3 or TRBV12-4 to TRBJ2-5, with D unresolved. Between the trimmed V and J ends, which lost 4 bases and 2 bases, there was a span of 11 bases. The length of the CDR3 is 14 residues. The CDR3 spells CASSYGLQQETQYF. CDR3 in DNA: TGTGCCAGCAGTTATGGTCTGCAGCAAGAGACCCAGTACTTC.